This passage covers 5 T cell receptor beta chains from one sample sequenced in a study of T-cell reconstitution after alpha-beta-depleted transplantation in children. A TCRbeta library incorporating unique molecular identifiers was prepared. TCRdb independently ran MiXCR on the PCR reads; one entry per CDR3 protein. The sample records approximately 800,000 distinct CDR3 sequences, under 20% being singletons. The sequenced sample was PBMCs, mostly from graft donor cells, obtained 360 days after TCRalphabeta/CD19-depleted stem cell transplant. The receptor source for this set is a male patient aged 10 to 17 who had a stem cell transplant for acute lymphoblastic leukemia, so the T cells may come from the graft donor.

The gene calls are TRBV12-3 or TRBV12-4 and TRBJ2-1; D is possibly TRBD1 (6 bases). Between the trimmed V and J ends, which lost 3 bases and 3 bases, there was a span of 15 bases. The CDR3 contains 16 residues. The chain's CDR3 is CASSLESGVIYNEQFF. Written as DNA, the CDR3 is TGTGCCAGCAGTTTGGAATCAGGGGTAATCTACAATGAGCAGTTCTTC.

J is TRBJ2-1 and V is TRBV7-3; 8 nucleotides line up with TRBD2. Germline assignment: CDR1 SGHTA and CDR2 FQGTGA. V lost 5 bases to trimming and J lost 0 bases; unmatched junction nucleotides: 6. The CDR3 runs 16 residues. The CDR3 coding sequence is TGTGCCAGCAGCGCCCTGAGCGGGAGCTCCTACAATGAGCAGTTCTTC. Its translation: CASSALSGSSYNEQFF.

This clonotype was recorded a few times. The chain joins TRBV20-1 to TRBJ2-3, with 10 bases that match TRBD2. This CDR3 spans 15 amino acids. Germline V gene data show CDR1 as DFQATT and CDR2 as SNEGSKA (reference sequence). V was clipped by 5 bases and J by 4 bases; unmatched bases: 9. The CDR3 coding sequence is TGCAGTGCTCCCAATTCGCTAGCGGGAGCAGATACGCAGTATTTT. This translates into CSAPNSLAGADTQYF.

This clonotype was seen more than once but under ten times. The CDR3 coding sequence is TGTGCCAGCAGTCCCAGCGGGAGGGTTGCAGATACGCAGTATTTT. It encodes CASSPSGRVADTQYF. The chain uses TRBV12-3 or TRBV12-4 and TRBJ2-3; 10 nucleotides line up with TRBD2. V was clipped by 5 bases and J by 4 bases; unmatched bases: 6. The CDR3 has 15 residues.

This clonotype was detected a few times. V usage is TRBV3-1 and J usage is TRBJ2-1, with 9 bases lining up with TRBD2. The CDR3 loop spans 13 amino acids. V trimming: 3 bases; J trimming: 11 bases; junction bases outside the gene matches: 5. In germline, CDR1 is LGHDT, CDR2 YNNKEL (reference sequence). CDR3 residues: CASSQSGLAQQFF. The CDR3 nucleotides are TGTGCCAGCAGCCAGTCGGGACTAGCCCAGCAGTTCTTC.